This section outlines one T cell receptor (beta chain) sequence together with its context. The data are from a study of molecular identifiers for immune sequencing clone quantification. TCRdb reprocessed the PCR reads via MiXCR and lists one record per CDR3 protein. The data show over 50,000 distinct CDR3 sequences, around 33% seen once. Deletions cut 2 bases from V and 6 bases from J, with 7 bases between. Germline V CDR1 and CDR2: PRHDT, FYEKMQ (reference sequence). This CDR3 has 12 residues. The authors sorted naive CD8 T cells as CD8+CD4-CCR7+CD45RA+. V gene TRBV13 combines with J gene TRBJ1-2; D is ambiguous. Sequenced input: naive CD8+ T cells from blood, with Jurkat cell RNA spiked in. The sample's subset: FACS-sorted CD8+CD4-CCR7+CD45RA+ naive T cells. The sequence was collected from a human donor in good health. Some libraries in this study had Jurkat cell RNA spiked in. Written as DNA, the CDR3 is TGTGCCAGCAGCTTAACGCAAGATGGCTACACCTTC. Translating it yields CASSLTQDGYTF.